This T cell receptor beta chain emerged from a study of quantifying T cell responses using KT2 cells. In the study overall: cDNA was made from DNase-treated RNA using alpha and beta constant primers. A predetermined fluorescence threshold ended the second PCR, run as a qPCR. Points from the study as a whole: At about one KT2 cell per 100,000 PBMC, KT2 sequences were still detected.

A range of KT2-to-PBMC ratios was made using fixed PBMC numbers. The CDR3 extends over 13 amino acids. The germline V gene encodes CDR1 DFQATT and CDR2 SNEGSKA (reference sequence). The cDNA 3' end received a ligated oligonucleotide with a UMI. The first PCR ran 3 to 5 cycles with an equimolar RC1.1 and RC1.2 beta primer mix. TCRdb called the UMI-ligation and nested PCR reads again in MiXCR, with one record for every CDR3 protein. The sample lists 42,000 or so distinct CDR3 sequences, approximately 15% occurring once. Of note for this clonotype: The target antigen is unknown. At one boundary the junction diverges from the germline segment, which might be a read error.

The sample was PBMCs spiked with cells of the T cell clone KT2. This receptor was obtained from a human donor. The chain combines TRBV20-1 with TRBJ1-2; TRBD1 agrees at 8 bases. As DNA, the CDR3 is TGCAGTGCGAGGACAGGGCTGGACTATGGCTACAACTTC. It is translated as CSARTGLDYGYNF.